This T cell receptor beta chain came from a study of neurological immune-mediated disorders (dated by TCRdb to about 2019). Regarding the complete study: Among the roughly 35 multiple sclerosis patients, relapsing-remitting MS accounted for approximately 31 and secondary progressive MS accounted for 3. Peripheral blood TCR-beta repertoires from HTLV-I-associated myelopathy (HAM/TSP) patients, multiple sclerosis patients and healthy controls were compared by UMI-based sequencing. The 106 TCR-beta libraries covered PBMC samples along with longitudinal samples, technical triplicates, and paired sorted CD4+ and CD8+ T-cell subsets. The cohort was made up of 60 to 75 subjects, consisting of some 15 HAM/TSP patients, around 35 multiple sclerosis patients and 20 or so healthy controls.

Inclusive of the bounding cysteine and phenylalanine, the CDR3 is 13 residues long. The only DNA kept is the CDR3, 39 bases in frame from the first base. V loses 3 bases, J loses 6 bases, and the germline ends lie 12 bases apart. The CDR1 and CDR2 encoded by the germline V gene are MGHRA and YSYEKL. For the unsorted PBMC libraries, 2 million PBMCs were stored in RNAlater at -80 degrees C until RNA extraction and were used to generate the libraries. The multiple sclerosis patients were enrolled in a US clinical protocol that used magnetic resonance imaging to evaluate disease progression. Peripheral blood underwent Ficoll-Hypaque density gradient centrifugation to isolate PBMCs, which were then cryopreserved in liquid nitrogen. cDNA synthesis used template-switch 5'RACE with a primer carrying a 10-nucleotide random unique molecular identifier tagging each TCR transcript. Over 170 million TCR-beta sequences, covering 15-18 subjects, were produced in each sequencing run. Total RNA was extracted with the RNeasy kit. The KAPA Real-time Library Amplification kit was used to amplify TCR-beta VDJ regions with primers targeting the TCR constant region and the 5'RACE anchor. A first PCR added sample indexes and Illumina adaptors, and a second PCR then raised library yield. The roughly 650 bp TCR product was size-selected on a 2% E-gel SizeSelection system after Ampure bead purification. Library quality was checked on a Bioanalyzer, concentration was measured with Qubit, and libraries were quantified with the Kapa Library Quantification kit before pooling. An Illumina HiSeq 2500 sequenced the libraries paired-end 2 x 150 bp. To increase sequence diversity, roughly 24-30% phiX was spiked into each library pool. Per the authors' processing: The quality-filtered reads were processed with the UMI-based MiGEC pipeline, whose error correction step removed more than 80% of the raw TCR sequences. IMGT germline references were used for alignment of VDJ genes, and clonotypes were defined by a unique CDR3 amino acid sequence together with V-J genes. Clonal expansion, Shannon diversity and CDR3 relatedness were evaluated with VDJtools (CalcPairwiseDistances, ClusterSamples), while phylogenetic trees were built in CLCbio workbench. Clones with at least 8 unique UMIs were defined as expanded, with this threshold being based on coefficient-of-variation modelling across technical triplicates. Using fastp trimming at Q25 and MiXCR clonotype assembly, TCRdb reanalyzed the public sequencing data and kept in-frame beta chains. All rows with the same CDR3 protein become a single entry with the most common DNA and genes. These V and J calls derive from TCRdb rather than the authors' analysis. A total of about 58,000 distinct CDR3 sequences appear in this sample, 3% to 3.5% of them only once. The ten largest clones take up approximately 7.1% of the sample.

What the research found in general, with its limitations: Expanded clones from different subjects shared no identical CDR3 amino acid sequences, which suggests that TCR-beta repertoires were private in all groups. Repertoires from 18 of 34 MS patients were grouped by phylogenetic analysis into a cluster of related CDR3 sequences, suggesting a possible repertoire-level signature. TCR clonal expansion was highest in HAM/TSP patients and lowest in MS patients, with MS patients falling below even healthy controls. The MS cluster showed no association with clinical or MRI features, and the authors stated that larger cohorts are needed.

This clonotype is assessed as medium-sized (0.01 to 0.1%). This receptor's antigen is unknown. There are no base qualities to consult, and no much larger clone falls within one base. Sequenced material: PBMCs. Rearrangement joined TRBV4-1 to TRBJ2-7, with the identity of the D gene unclear. The clonotype was recovered from a woman aged 55-69 years with multiple sclerosis. The sequenced DNA: TGCGCCAGCAGCCAGGATCTCGTTCGCGAGCAGTACTTC. This sequence encodes CASSQDLVREQYF.